Listed here is a single TCR beta chain. As yet, its antigen is unknown. The entry originates in a study of cytomegalovirus exposure and HLA in healthy donors. Findings of the study overall: The dataset shows that most TCR sequences were rare, while some public TCRs occurred in many donors.

V was clipped by 3 bases and J by 6 bases; unmatched bases: 5. There are 15 residues in the CDR3. Germline V gene lookup returns CDR1 LNHNV and CDR2 YYDKDF (reference sequence). Sequenced by immunoSEQ multiplex PCR; TCRdb stores in-frame clones only, minus some. The profile covers 200,000 to 250,000 clones, with around four fifths appearing a single time and about 6% taken by the ten largest. This receptor was identified in a woman aged 18-29 years in good health and CMV-seronegative. The V call is TRBV15, the J call TRBJ1-6, with 7 bases lining up with TRBD1. The sample comprised PBMCs. The CDR3 region has the DNA TGTGCCACCAGCAGTAACAGGGGAAGTAATTCACCCCTCCACTTT. Translating gives CATSSNRGSNSPLHF.